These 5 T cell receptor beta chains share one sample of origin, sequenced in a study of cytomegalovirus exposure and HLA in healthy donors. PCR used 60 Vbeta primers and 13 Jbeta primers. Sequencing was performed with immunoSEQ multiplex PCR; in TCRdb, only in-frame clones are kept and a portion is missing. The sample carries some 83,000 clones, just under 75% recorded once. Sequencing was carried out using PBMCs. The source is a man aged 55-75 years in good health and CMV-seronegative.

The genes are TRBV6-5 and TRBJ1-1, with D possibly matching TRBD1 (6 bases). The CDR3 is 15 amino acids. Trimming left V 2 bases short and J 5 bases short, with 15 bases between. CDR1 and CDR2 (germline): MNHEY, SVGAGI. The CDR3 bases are TGTGCCAGCAGTTACGCGGGAGGGGGAAGGACTGAAGCTTTCTTT. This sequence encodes CASSYAGGGRTEAFF.

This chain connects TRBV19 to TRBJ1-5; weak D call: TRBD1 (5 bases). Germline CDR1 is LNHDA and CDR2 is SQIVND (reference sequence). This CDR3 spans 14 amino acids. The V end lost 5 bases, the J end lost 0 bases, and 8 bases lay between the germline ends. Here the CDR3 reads CASSEQASNQPQHF. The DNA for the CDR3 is TGTGCCAGTAGTGAACAGGCTAGCAATCAGCCCCAGCATTTT.

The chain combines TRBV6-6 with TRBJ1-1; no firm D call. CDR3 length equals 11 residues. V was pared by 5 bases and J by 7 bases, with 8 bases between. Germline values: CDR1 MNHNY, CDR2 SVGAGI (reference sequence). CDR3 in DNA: TGTGCCAGCAGTCTCCGCGATGAAGCTTTCTTT. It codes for CASSLRDEAFF.

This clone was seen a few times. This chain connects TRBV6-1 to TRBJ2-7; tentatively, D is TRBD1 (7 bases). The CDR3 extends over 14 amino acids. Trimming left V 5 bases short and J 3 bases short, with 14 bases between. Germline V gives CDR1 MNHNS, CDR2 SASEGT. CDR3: CASSQEGALYEQYF. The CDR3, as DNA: TGTGCCAGCAGTCAGGAGGGGGCCCTCTACGAGCAGTACTTC.

The CDR3 DNA sequence: TGTGCCAGCAATATTCAGCCCCAGCATTTT. Protein product: CASNIQPQHF. V usage is TRBV6-5 and J usage is TRBJ1-5; no clear D gene. V dropped 7 bases and J dropped 6 bases, with 4 bases sitting between them. The CDR3 loop spans 10 amino acids. From germline, CDR1 is MNHEY and CDR2 SVGAGI.